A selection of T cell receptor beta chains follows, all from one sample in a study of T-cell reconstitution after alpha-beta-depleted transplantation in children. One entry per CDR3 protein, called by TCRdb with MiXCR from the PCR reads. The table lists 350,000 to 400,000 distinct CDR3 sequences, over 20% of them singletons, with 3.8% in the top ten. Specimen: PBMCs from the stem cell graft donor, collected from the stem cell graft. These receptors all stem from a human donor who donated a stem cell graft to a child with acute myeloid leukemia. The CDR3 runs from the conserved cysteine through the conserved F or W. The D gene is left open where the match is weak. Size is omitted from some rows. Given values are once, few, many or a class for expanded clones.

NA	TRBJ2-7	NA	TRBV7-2	TGTGCCAGCAGTATCCCGACCGACTACGAGCAGTACTTC	CASSIPTDYEQYF
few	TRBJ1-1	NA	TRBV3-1	TGTGCCAGCAGCCAAAACACTGAAGCTTTCTTT	CASSQNTEAFF
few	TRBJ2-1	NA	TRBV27	TGTGCCAGTTGGGACTTGGGTGGCTACAATGAGCAGTTCTTC	CASWDLGGYNEQFF
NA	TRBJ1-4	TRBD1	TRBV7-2	TGTGCCAGCAGCGAAACAGGGGGCGCGGCTAATGAAAAACTGTTTTTT	CASSETGGAANEKLFF
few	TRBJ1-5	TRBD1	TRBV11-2	TGTGCCAGCAGCACAGAACAGGGGCCGTATAGCAATCAGCCCCAGCATTTT	CASSTEQGPYSNQPQHF
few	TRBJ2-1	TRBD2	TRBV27	TGTGCCAGCAGTTTATTGGGTAGCGGGATTACCAATGAGCAGTTCTTC	CASSLLGSGITNEQFF
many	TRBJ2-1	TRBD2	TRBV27	TGTGCCAGCAGTTTACTAGCGGGAGCGGGGAGGGCGTCCTACAATGAGCAGTTCTTC	CASSLLAGAGRASYNEQFF
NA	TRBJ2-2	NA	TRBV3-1	TGTGCCAGCAGCCAAGATGTTCGGGCAGGGTTCGACACCGGGGAGCTGTTTTTT	CASSQDVRAGFDTGELFF
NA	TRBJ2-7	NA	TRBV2	TGTGCCAGCAGTGTGGAGGGACGGACCGAGCAGTACTTC	CASSVEGRTEQYF
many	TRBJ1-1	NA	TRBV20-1	TGCAGTGCTAGAGATTTGATGGCAGGAGGAGACACTGAAGCTTTCTTT	CSARDLMAGGDTEAFF
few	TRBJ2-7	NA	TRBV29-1	TGCAGCGTTGTGTGGGGCACCTACGAGCAGTACTTC	CSVVWGTYEQYF
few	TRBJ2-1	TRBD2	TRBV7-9	TGTGCCAGCAGCTTCCCTAGCGGGAACCATGAGCAGTTCTTC	CASSFPSGNHEQFF
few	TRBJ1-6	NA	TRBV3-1	TGTGCCAGCAGCCTGGGCAGGGATTCACCCCTCCACTTT	CASSLGRDSPLHF
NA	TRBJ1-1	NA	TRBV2	TGTGCCAGCAGTGAACAGAGGATGAACACTGAAGCTTTCTTT	CASSEQRMNTEAFF
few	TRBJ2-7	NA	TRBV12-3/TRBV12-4	TGTGCCAGCGCACCCCCGGGGGACAAGAGAGCCTACGAGCAGTACTTC	CASAPPGDKRAYEQYF
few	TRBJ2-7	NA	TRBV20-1	TGCAGTGCTAGAGACGGGCGGACCTACGAGCAGTACTTC	CSARDGRTYEQYF
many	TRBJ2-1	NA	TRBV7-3	TGTGCCAGCAGCTTTCATAGCGGTGAGCAGTTCTTC	CASSFHSGEQFF
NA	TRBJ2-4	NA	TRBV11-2	TGTGCCAGCAGCCCAGCAATGGCCAAAAACATTCAGTACTTC	CASSPAMAKNIQYF
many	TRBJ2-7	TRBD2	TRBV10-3	TGTGCCATCAGTGGGGGACTAGCGGGAGCCGAGCAGTACTTC	CAISGGLAGAEQYF
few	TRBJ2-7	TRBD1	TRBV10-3	TGTGCCATCAGTGAGAGGGGCACCGGGACAGCTTCCTACGAGCAGTACTTC	CAISERGTGTASYEQYF
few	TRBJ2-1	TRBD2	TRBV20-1	TGCAGTCTGGGACTAGCGGGACTAAATGAGCAGTTCTTC	CSLGLAGLNEQFF
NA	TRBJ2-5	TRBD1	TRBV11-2	TGTGCCAGCAGCTTGGACGGGACAGGGCGGGCAGAGACCCAGTACTTC	CASSLDGTGRAETQYF
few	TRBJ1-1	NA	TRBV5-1	TGCGCCAGCAGCTTGGTGCGGGGGCTGGACACTGAAGCTTTCTTT	CASSLVRGLDTEAFF
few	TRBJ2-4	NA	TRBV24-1	TGTGCCACCAGTGATGGGATGGACAGAATGGGCAAAAACATTCAGTACTTC	CATSDGMDRMGKNIQYF
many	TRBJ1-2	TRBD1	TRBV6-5	TGTGCCAGCAGACTCGGGGCAGGGGGCGGTGGCTACACCTTC	CASRLGAGGGGYTF
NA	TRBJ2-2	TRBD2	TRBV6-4	TGTGCCAGCAGTCCCGGGACTACGAACACCGGGGAGCTGTTTTTT	CASSPGTTNTGELFF
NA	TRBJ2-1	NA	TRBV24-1	TGTGCCACCAGTGATTTGGGGTATGAGCAGTTCTTC	CATSDLGYEQFF
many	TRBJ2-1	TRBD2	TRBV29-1	TGCAGCGCGGGACTAGCGGGAGTCAAGGGCTACAATGAGCAGTTCTTC	CSAGLAGVKGYNEQFF
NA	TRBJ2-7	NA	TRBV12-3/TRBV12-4	TGTGCCAGCAGCTCTTCCGCCGACGGTGCCTACGAGCAGTACTTC	CASSSSADGAYEQYF
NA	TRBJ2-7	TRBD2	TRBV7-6	TGTGCCAGCAGCTTAGGGACTAGCGGGAGTTCGGTCCACGAGCAGTACTTC	CASSLGTSGSSVHEQYF
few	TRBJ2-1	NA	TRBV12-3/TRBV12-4	TGTGCCAGCAGTTTATCGTGGGGGGAGCAGTTCTTC	CASSLSWGEQFF
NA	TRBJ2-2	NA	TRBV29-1	TGCAGCGCCAGTTCTGGACAAAACACCGGGGAGCTGTTTTTT	CSASSGQNTGELFF
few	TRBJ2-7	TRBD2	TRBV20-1	TGCAGTGCTAGTGGAAGCGGGAGGAGCTCCTACGAGCAGTACTTC	CSASGSGRSSYEQYF
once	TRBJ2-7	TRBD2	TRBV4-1	TGCGCCAGCAGCCAACAAGCGGGAGGGGCCTACGAGCAGTACTTC	CASSQQAGGAYEQYF
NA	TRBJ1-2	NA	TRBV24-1	TGTGCCACCAGTGAGGCCGCGAACTATGGCTACACCTTC	CATSEAANYGYTF
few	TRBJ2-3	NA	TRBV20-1	TGCAGTGCCGAGGGTAGTAGTACCGGCGATCTAACGCAGTATTTT	CSAEGSSTGDLTQYF
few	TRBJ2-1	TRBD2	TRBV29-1	TGCAGCGGGGGGGGGACCGCGGATGAGCAGTTCTTC	CSGGGTADEQFF
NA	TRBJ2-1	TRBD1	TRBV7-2	TGTGCCAGCAACCCAGGGGGCGGGTTTAACAATGAGCAGTTCTTC	CASNPGGGFNNEQFF
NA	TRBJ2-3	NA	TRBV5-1	TGCGCCAGCAGCATACAGGGCAGCACAGATACGCAGTATTTT	CASSIQGSTDTQYF
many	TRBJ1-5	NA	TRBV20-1	TGCAGTGCTAGACCCGGCGCAGGGAGGAACAATCAGCCCCAGCATTTT	CSARPGAGRNNQPQHF
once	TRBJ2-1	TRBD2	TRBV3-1	TGTGCCAGCAGCCACATTAGCGGGGAAAACTACAATGAGCAGTTCTTC	CASSHISGENYNEQFF
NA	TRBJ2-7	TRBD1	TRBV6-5	TGTGCCAGCAGTTATTCGAGGGGACAGAACTACGAGCAGTACTTC	CASSYSRGQNYEQYF
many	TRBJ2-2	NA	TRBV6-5	TGTGCCAGCTTGCGCCGTACCGGGGAGCTGTTTTTT	CASLRRTGELFF
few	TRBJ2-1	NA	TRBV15	TGTGCCACCAGCAGAGATATCGGACCCAATGAGCAGTTCTTC	CATSRDIGPNEQFF
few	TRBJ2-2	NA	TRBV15	TGTGCCACCAGTACAGGGAACACCGGGGAGCTGTTTTTT	CATSTGNTGELFF
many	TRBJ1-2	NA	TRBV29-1	TGCAGCGTCGGAGAGGCGCAGGGGAACTATGGCTACACCTTC	CSVGEAQGNYGYTF
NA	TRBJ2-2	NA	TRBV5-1	TGCGCCAGCAGCTTGGGAGTGCAGCCCGGGGAGCTGTTTTTT	CASSLGVQPGELFF
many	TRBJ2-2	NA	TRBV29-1	TGCAGCGTTGTCCGACCGTCCACCGGGGAGCTGTTTTTT	CSVVRPSTGELFF
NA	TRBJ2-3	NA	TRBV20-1	TGCAGTGCTAGTTTGGGCCCTGGGAGGTCCGATACGCAGTATTTT	CSASLGPGRSDTQYF
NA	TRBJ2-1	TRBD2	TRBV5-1	TGCGCCAGCAGCTTGGACAGTCTGGCGGGAGGGTTCTACAATGAGCAGTTCTTC	CASSLDSLAGGFYNEQFF
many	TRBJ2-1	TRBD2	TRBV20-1	TGCAGTGCTAGAAATCTAGCGGGACCTCACAATGAGCAGTTCTTC	CSARNLAGPHNEQFF